This T cell receptor (beta chain) is from a study of blood T cells in healthy people across ages. It was with a sample-barcoded 5' primer and a J-beta primer mix that a second PCR of roughly 7 to 11 cycles was run. TCRdb itself ran the 5' RACE reads through MiXCR, one entry per CDR3 protein. Seen here are hundreds of thousands of distinct CDR3 sequences, about 26% observed once, and the top ten hold 2.5% to 3.5%. Germline CDR1 and CDR2: MGHRA and YSYEKL. Trimming removed 1 base at V and 3 bases at J, with 10 bases between. The CDR3 extends over 15 amino acids. Regarding the study as a whole: Among T cells, TCR beta diversity per million cells dropped roughly linearly as age rose.

To note about this clonotype: Its target is unknown.

The data were also submitted as part of a second study, on T cells of mothers and their children. Turning to that study: Similar effects of thymic selection on TCR recombination output were recorded in related and unrelated pairs.

The chain links TRBV4-1 to TRBJ1-5; D is unresolved. The sample was blood. The sequence came from a boy aged 10-17 years in good health. The CDR3 sequence: CASSQAPGPNQPQHF. DNA of the CDR3: TGCGCCAGCAGCCAAGCGCCGGGTCCCAATCAGCCCCAGCATTTT.